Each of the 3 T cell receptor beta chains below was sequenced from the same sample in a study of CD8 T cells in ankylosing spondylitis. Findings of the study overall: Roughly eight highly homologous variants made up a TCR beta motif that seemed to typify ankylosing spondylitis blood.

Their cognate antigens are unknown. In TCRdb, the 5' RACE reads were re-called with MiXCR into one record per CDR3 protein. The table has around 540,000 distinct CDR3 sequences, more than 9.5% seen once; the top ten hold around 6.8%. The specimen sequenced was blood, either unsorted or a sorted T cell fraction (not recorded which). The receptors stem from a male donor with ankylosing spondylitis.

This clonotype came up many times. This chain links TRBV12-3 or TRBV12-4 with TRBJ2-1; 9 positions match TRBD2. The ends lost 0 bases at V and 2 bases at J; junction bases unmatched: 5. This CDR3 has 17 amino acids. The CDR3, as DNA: TGTGCCAGCAGTTTAGCGCTTAGGACTAGCGCCTACAATGAGCAGTTCTTC. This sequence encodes CASSLALRTSAYNEQFF.

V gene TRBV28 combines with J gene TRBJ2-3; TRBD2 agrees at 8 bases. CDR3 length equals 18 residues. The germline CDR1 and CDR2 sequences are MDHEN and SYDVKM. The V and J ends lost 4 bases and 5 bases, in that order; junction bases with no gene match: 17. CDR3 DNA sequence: TGTGCCAGCAGTTCACCCCTCCTCCCAGCGGGAGTTGAAGATACGCAGTATTTT. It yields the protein CASSSPLLPAGVEDTQYF.

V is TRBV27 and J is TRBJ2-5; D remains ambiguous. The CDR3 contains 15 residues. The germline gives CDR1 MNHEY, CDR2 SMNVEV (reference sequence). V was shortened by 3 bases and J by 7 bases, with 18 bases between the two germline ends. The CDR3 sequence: CASSFNSLGPGTQYF. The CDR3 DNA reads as TGTGCCAGCAGTTTTAACTCCCTCGGTCCGGGGACCCAGTACTTC.